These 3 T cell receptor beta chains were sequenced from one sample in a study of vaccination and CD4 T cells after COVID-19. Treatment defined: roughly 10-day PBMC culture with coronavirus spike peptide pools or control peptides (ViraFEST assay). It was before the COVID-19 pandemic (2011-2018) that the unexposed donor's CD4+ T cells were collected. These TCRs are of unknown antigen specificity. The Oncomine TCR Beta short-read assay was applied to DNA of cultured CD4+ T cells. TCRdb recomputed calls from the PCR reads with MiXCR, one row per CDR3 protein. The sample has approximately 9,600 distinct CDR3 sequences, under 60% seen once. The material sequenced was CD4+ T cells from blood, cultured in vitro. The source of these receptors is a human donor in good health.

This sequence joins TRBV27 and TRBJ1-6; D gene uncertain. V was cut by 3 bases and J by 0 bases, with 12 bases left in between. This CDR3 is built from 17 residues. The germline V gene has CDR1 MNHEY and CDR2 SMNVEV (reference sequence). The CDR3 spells CASSFLNPGSYNSPLHF. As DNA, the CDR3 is TGTGCCAGCAGTTTCCTAAACCCGGGCTCCTATAATTCACCCCTCCACTTT.

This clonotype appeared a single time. CDR3 sequence (DNA): TGCAGTGCTAGAGCCCCGGGCGTGGGGCTGGCCCAGTACTTC. The encoded protein is CSARAPGVGLAQYF. The J gene is TRBJ2-5, the V gene TRBV20-1; D may be TRBD1 (5 bases). The CDR3 has 14 residues. The V end lost 1 base, the J end lost 9 bases, and 18 bases lay between the germline ends. The V gene's germline CDR1 is DFQATT and CDR2 SNEGSKA (reference sequence).

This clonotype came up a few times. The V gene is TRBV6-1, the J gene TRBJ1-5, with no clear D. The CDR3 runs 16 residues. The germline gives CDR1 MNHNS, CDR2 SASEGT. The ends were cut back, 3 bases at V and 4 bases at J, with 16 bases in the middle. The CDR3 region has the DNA TGTGCCAGCAGTGACATTCGGACGGGCGGGAATCAGCCCCAGCATTTT. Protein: CASSDIRTGGNQPQHF.